One and the same sample provided the 22 T cell receptor beta chains below, sequenced in a study of Epstein–Barr virus B cells in breast cancer. Libraries were built from RNA with the SMARTer kit, covering full alpha and beta V(D)J regions. TCRdb processed the 5' RACE reads anew with MiXCR; each CDR3 protein has one entry. Here the sample spans 2,000 or so distinct CDR3 sequences, 15% being singletons. Their antigen targets remain unknown. The sequencing input was tumor-infiltrating lymphocytes expanded in culture. All receptors come from a woman aged 40 to 50 with triple-negative breast cancer.

In its sample, this clonotype was seen many times. The genes are TRBV2 and TRBJ2-7, with 7 bases matching TRBD1. Looked up from germline, CDR1 is SNHLY and CDR2 is FYNNEI. The CDR3 contains 20 residues. V shed 2 bases and J 3 bases; nucleotides not matched to a gene: 22. CDR3 in amino acids: CASSERVGGLMTRRNYEQYF. The CDR3 DNA follows: TGTGCCAGCAGTGAAAGGGTAGGGGGCCTGATGACACGACGAAACTACGAGCAGTACTTC.

Comment on this clonotype: The CDR3 ends on some other residue instead of the conserved phenylalanine or tryptophan, so this is likely a read error. The J gene is TRBJ1-2, the V gene TRBV7-9; D is unresolved. Trimming took off 2 bases at V and 4 bases at J, with 14 bases between the two ends. Germline V gene sequence: CDR1 SEHNR, CDR2 FQNEAQ (reference sequence). There are 15 residues in the CDR3. CDR3 sequence (DNA): TGTGCCAGCAGCTTAAAGAATCTCGAGATCTATGGCTACACCCTC. It is translated as CASSLKNLEIYGYTL.

By frequency in the sample, this clonotype is medium-sized. The chain combines TRBV20-1 with TRBJ2-7, with 7 bases aligning to TRBD1. CDR1 DFQATT and CDR2 SNEGSKA come from the germline V gene (reference sequence). The ends lost 5 bases at V and 0 bases at J; junction bases unmatched: 7. The CDR3 is made up of 14 amino acids. The CDR3 loop is CSADERGHSYEQYF. CDR3 nucleotide sequence: TGCAGTGCTGACGAGAGGGGGCACTCCTACGAGCAGTACTTC.

This clonotype is labeled large. J is TRBJ2-7 and V is TRBV20-1, with a tentative D call TRBD1 (6 bases). V lost 3 bases, J lost 5 bases, and 20 bases lay in between. CDR1 DFQATT and CDR2 SNEGSKA come from the germline V gene (reference sequence). CDR3 length equals 15 residues. The CDR3 here is CSASRDLSQGNEQYF. The CDR3 DNA reads as TGCAGTGCTAGCCGGGACCTCAGCCAGGGGAACGAGCAGTACTTC.

By proportion, this clonotype is medium-sized. CDR3 nucleotides: TGCGCCAGCAGCATTCGGACAGGGGGCGATACTGAAGCTTTCTTT. As protein: CASSIRTGGDTEAFF. The rearrangement uses TRBV4-1 and TRBJ1-1, with 11 bases fitting TRBD1. There are 15 residues in the CDR3. The germline V gene encodes CDR1 MGHRA and CDR2 YSYEKL. J gave up 5 bases and V 5 bases, and 7 bases lay outside the gene matches.

Sample share makes this clonotype large. The CDR3 DNA is TGTGCCAGCACTAGGACGGGTCATGAAAAACTGTTTTTT. Encoded protein: CASTRTGHEKLFF. The chain has TRBV6-5 and TRBJ1-4; D uncertain. Germline V CDR1 and CDR2: MNHEY, SVGAGI. V lost 7 bases, J lost 6 bases, and 12 bases lay in between. CDR3 length equals 13 residues.

Sample share makes this clonotype medium-sized. V is TRBV5-4 and J is TRBJ1-1, with a tentative D call TRBD1 (5 bases). Trimming removed 3 bases at V and 1 base at J, with 13 bases between. CDR1 and CDR2 from the germline V gene are SGHNT and YYREEE (reference sequence). This CDR3 region has 15 residues. This CDR3 reads CASSSLGGANTEAFF. Here the CDR3 DNA reads TGTGCCAGCAGCTCCCTCGGCGGGGCGAACACTGAAGCTTTCTTT.

In this sample, this clonotype turned up many times. Here the CDR3 reads CASSARPQFQETQYF. CDR3 DNA: TGTGCCAGCAGTGCTAGGCCACAATTCCAAGAGACCCAGTACTTC. This chain uses TRBV6-1 with TRBJ2-5; D is unclear. Trimming removed 4 bases at V and 1 base at J, with 13 bases between. CDR3 length: 15 residues. Per the germline V gene, CDR1 is MNHNS and CDR2 is SASEGT.

This clonotype qualifies as medium-sized. The rearrangement links TRBV29-1 to TRBJ2-7; D is uncertain. CDR3 length: 15 amino acids. V was clipped by 4 bases and J by 6 bases, with 22 bases between them. CDR1 is SQVTM, CDR2 ANQGSEA, per germline. CDR3 loop: CSVVLGQVPFGEQYF. The DNA of the CDR3 is TGCAGCGTTGTCTTAGGCCAAGTACCTTTCGGCGAGCAGTACTTC.

This clonotype is medium-sized within its sample. V and J are TRBV10-3 and TRBJ1-1, with TRBD1 matching 7 bases. Per the germline V gene, CDR1 is ENHRY and CDR2 is SYGVKD. After removal of 7 bases from V and 2 bases from J, the junction contained 7 bases not matched to a gene. CDR3 length: 14 amino acids. The CDR3, as DNA: TGTGCCATCACCCAGGGACAGCGCAACACTGAAGCTTTCTTT. Translating gives CAITQGQRNTEAFF.

The CDR3 loop reads CASSQDRESRWFF. The CDR3 DNA reads as TGCGCCAGCAGCCAAGATCGAGAATCGCGGTGGTTCTTC. The rearrangement links TRBV4-1 to TRBJ2-1; D is ambiguous. V was trimmed by 0 bases and J by 15 bases, leaving 15 bases between them. Germline V lookup: CDR1 MGHRA, CDR2 YSYEKL. CDR3 length equals 13 residues.

This clonotype appeared many times. This chain links TRBV20-1 with TRBJ1-1; TRBD1 matches 7 bases. CDR1 and CDR2 (germline): DFQATT, SNEGSKA (reference sequence). This CDR3 is 14 amino acids long. J was trimmed by 4 bases and V by 6 bases; bases with no gene match: 11. The CDR3 DNA reads TGCAGTGCCCAGGGGGGGAGGGGGTCCACTGAAGCTTTCTTT. It is translated as CSAQGGRGSTEAFF.

This clonotype was recorded many times. The CDR3 bases are TGTGCCAGCAGCCTCGGGGACAGGGAAGCTAACTATGGCTACACCTTC. Protein sequence: CASSLGDREANYGYTF. The V and J genes are TRBV21-1 and TRBJ1-2; the D segment call TRBD1 is taken from the table without a DNA check. TRBV21-1 is assigned pseudogene status. This CDR3 contains 16 residues.

Judged by abundance, this clonotype is medium-sized (0.01 to 0.1%). V gene TRBV20-1 combines with J gene TRBJ1-6; 7 bases map to TRBD1. Germline CDR1 is DFQATT and CDR2 is SNEGSKA (reference sequence). The CDR3 runs 14 residues. With V trimmed by 6 bases and J by 7 bases, 9 bases remained unmatched. CDR3 coding DNA: TGCAGTGCGATCAGACAGGGAGGCAATTCACCCCTCCACTTT. Amino acid sequence: CSAIRQGGNSPLHF.

By share, this clonotype ranks as medium-sized (0.01 to 0.1%). The DNA of the CDR3 is TGTGCCAGCAGCTTGGAGGGGGAGTGGAGCACAGATACGCAGTATTTT. This gives the protein CASSLEGEWSTDTQYF. V and J are TRBV7-9 and TRBJ2-3, with D perhaps matching TRBD1 or TRBD2 (6 bases each). V was pared by 3 bases and J by 0 bases, with 13 bases between. The CDR3 sequence is 16 residues long. Germline V gene sequence: CDR1 SEHNR, CDR2 FQNEAQ (reference sequence).

The V gene is TRBV19, the J gene TRBJ2-7; D is undetermined. The CDR3 runs 10 residues. Germline V CDR1 and CDR2: LNHDA, SQIVND (reference sequence). Trimming removed 3 bases from V and 7 bases from J, with 4 bases in between. The CDR3 reads CASSIREQYF. As DNA, the CDR3 is TGTGCCAGTAGTATTAGGGAGCAGTACTTC.

This clonotype qualifies as medium-sized. This chain uses TRBV7-8 with TRBJ2-5, with 7 bases matching TRBD2. Germline V CDR1 and CDR2: SGHVS, FQNEAQ. The CDR3 is 14 amino acids. The V gene end was trimmed by 5 bases and the J gene end by 5 bases; junction bases not matched to a gene: 8. The CDR3 spells CASSLQRGAETQYF. CDR3 in DNA: TGTGCCAGCAGCCTCCAGCGGGGCGCGGAGACCCAGTACTTC.

Relative to its sample, this clonotype is medium-sized. This chain uses TRBV20-1 with TRBJ1-1; maybe TRBD1 (6 bases). The V gene's germline CDR1 is DFQATT and CDR2 SNEGSKA (reference sequence). This CDR3 is built from 13 residues. Trimming left V 3 bases short and J 7 bases short, with 15 bases between. This CDR3 reads CSASVGQRYEAFF. The CDR3 DNA sequence: TGCAGTGCTAGCGTCGGACAGAGGTATGAAGCTTTCTTT.

Relative to its sample, this clonotype is large (0.1 to 1%). The V call is TRBV19, the J call TRBJ2-3; 8 nucleotides agree with TRBD2. The germline CDR1 and CDR2 sequences are LNHDA and SQIVND (reference sequence). There are 14 residues in the CDR3. Trimming removed 6 bases from V and 4 bases from J; junction bases left unmatched: 6. The DNA of the CDR3 is TGTGCCAGTAGAGTTAGCGGGGTCCCAGATACGCAGTATTTT. Amino acids: CASRVSGVPDTQYF.

The chain employs TRBV7-9 and TRBJ2-1; possible D gene TRBD1, 6 bases. The CDR3 is 15 residues long. V lost 6 bases and J 8 bases, leaving 20 bases between the germline ends. Germline V CDR1 and CDR2: SEHNR, FQNEAQ (reference sequence). CDR3 DNA: TGTGCCAGCAGGGGGACACGGTTTCTCGGCTATGAGCAGTTCTTC. The encoded protein is CASRGTRFLGYEQFF.

CDR3 DNA: TGTGCCAGCAGTTTATGGCACAGCACAGATACGCAGTATTTT. It specifies CASSLWHSTDTQYF. The J gene is TRBJ2-3, the V gene TRBV28, with D uncertain. The CDR3 has 14 amino acids. The germline V gene has CDR1 MDHEN and CDR2 SYDVKM. The V gene lost 0 bases and the J gene lost 0 bases, with 4 bases spanning the gap.

By frequency in the sample, this clonotype is medium-sized. This rearrangement joins TRBV28 to TRBJ2-5; D remains unclear. V dropped 4 bases and J dropped 9 bases, with 21 bases sitting between them. CDR1 and CDR2 from the germline V gene are MDHEN and SYDVKM. This CDR3 region has 15 residues. The CDR3 DNA sequence: TGTGCCAGCAGTTCAACCGCGGACGCTCGACGGGCCCAGTACTTC. This translates into CASSSTADARRAQYF.